This T cell receptor (beta chain) emerged from a study of T cell responses to AZD1222 COVID-19 vaccine. Study overall: Investigators merged groups given second doses at roughly 4 or roughly 12 weeks.

TCRdb's table, derived via immunoSEQ multiplex PCR, lists solely in-frame clones and lacks some. The data contain 100,000 or so clones, roughly 85% of them singletons. CDR1 is SNHLY, CDR2 FYNNEI, per germline. Trimming cost V 4 bases and J 1 base, with 7 bases left between them. The CDR3 contains 14 residues. The TCR comes from an adult in good health. The source material was peripheral blood, sampled on day 0 of AZD1222 vaccination. This chain links TRBV2 with TRBJ2-2; D might be TRBD2 (6 bases). CDR3 coding DNA: TGTGCCAGCAGTGTGGGGGGGAACACCGGGGAGCTGTTTTTT. Translation: CASSVGGNTGELFF.